These 10 T cell receptor beta chains came from one sample sequenced in a study of response to subunit inactivated influenza vaccine. In TCRdb, the RT-PCR reads were re-called with MiXCR into one record per CDR3 protein. The table has roughly 500,000 distinct CDR3 sequences, more than 15% seen once. The sample in question was CD4+ T cells sorted from PBMCs, obtained 23 to 25 months after vaccination. The receptor set was obtained from a man aged 50-75 years who received an inactivated influenza vaccine.

The V call is TRBV5-6, the J call TRBJ1-5, with a weak D call TRBD1 (5 bases). Germline V gene data show CDR1 as SGHDT and CDR2 as YYEEEE. V shed 4 bases and J shed 7 bases, with 15 bases lying between them. The CDR3 runs 14 residues. CDR3 in amino acids: CASSARLGPQPQHF. For the CDR3, the DNA is TGTGCCAGCAGCGCTCGATTGGGACCCCAGCCCCAGCATTTT.

This clonotype has only a few counts. The CDR3 DNA is TGTGCCAGCAGTTTGGGGGGCGCGTGGGAGACCCAGTACTTC. This codes for CASSLGGAWETQYF. This sequence joins TRBV12-3 or TRBV12-4 and TRBJ2-5; either TRBD1 or TRBD2 may fit D (6 bases each). Trimming took 3 bases from V and 5 from J, leaving 13 bases between them. CDR3 size: 14 residues.

The chain combines TRBV5-1 with TRBJ1-6, with a tentative D call TRBD1 (6 bases). Germline values: CDR1 SGHRS, CDR2 YFSETQ. With 4 bases removed from V and 5 bases from J, the gap between germline ends came to 19 bases. This CDR3 spans 17 amino acids. The CDR3 DNA is TGCGCCAGCAGCGGATACCCGGACAGACAGAATAATTCACCCCTCCACTTT. It specifies CASSGYPDRQNNSPLHF.

This chain uses TRBV27 with TRBJ2-3, with 10 bases lining up with TRBD2. Germline-derived CDR1 and CDR2 are MNHEY and SMNVEV (reference sequence). The CDR3 loop spans 15 amino acids. After removal of 7 bases from V and 7 bases from J, the junction contained 11 bases not matched to a gene. CDR3 region: CASNKIPGLANTQYF. In DNA form, the CDR3 reads TGTGCCAGCAACAAGATTCCGGGACTAGCGAATACGCAGTATTTT.

This clonotype was seen a handful of times. The chain is built from TRBV4-3 and TRBJ2-2; the D gene is possibly TRBD2 (6 bases). Trimming shortened V by 0 bases and J by 7 bases, and 9 bases separated the two germline ends. Germline CDR1 is LGHNA and CDR2 is YSLEER. CDR3 length: 14 amino acids. The CDR3 sequence is CASSQDWEVGELFF. CDR3 DNA sequence: TGCGCCAGCAGCCAAGATTGGGAGGTCGGGGAGCTGTTTTTT.

CDR3 region: CASSHRDRGNYQPQHF. CDR3 DNA: TGTGCCAGTAGTCACCGGGACAGGGGAAATTATCAGCCCCAGCATTTT. The chain combines TRBV19 with TRBJ1-5; the match to TRBD1 covers 10 bases. V gave up 5 bases and J gave up 5 bases; unmatched junction bases: 9. This CDR3 contains 16 residues. In germline, CDR1 is LNHDA, CDR2 SQIVND (reference sequence).

This clonotype was counted a few times. This chain uses TRBV3-1 with TRBJ1-3; no definite D call. V was trimmed by 3 bases and J by 0 bases, leaving 6 bases between them. CDR1 and CDR2 from the germline V gene are LGHDT and YNNKEL (reference sequence). This CDR3 has 14 residues. CDR3 loop: CASSHSGSGNTIYF. CDR3 bases: TGTGCCAGCAGCCATTCGGGCTCTGGAAACACCATATATTTT.

The V gene is TRBV28, the J gene TRBJ2-1; D may match TRBD1 or TRBD2 (5 bases each). Germline V CDR1 and CDR2: MDHEN, SYDVKM. The V end was cut by 6 bases, the J end by 6 bases, with 9 bases between. This CDR3 spans 12 amino acids. The DNA for the CDR3 is TGTGCCAGCAGGGGGACCCTCAATGAGCAGTTCTTC. Protein product: CASRGTLNEQFF.

This clonotype was found a few times. This rearrangement joins TRBV7-2 to TRBJ1-2; possible D gene TRBD1, 6 bases. V shed 6 bases and J shed 6 bases, with 14 bases lying between them. Germline V gene data show CDR1 as SGHTA and CDR2 as FQGNSA. There are 13 residues in the CDR3. The CDR3 DNA reads TGTGCCAGCAGTTCCCGACAGGTTGATGGCTACACCTTC. It translates to CASSSRQVDGYTF.

This clonotype was detected ten times or more. The chain employs TRBV6-6 and TRBJ2-5; D remains ambiguous. Germline CDR1 is MNHNY and CDR2 is SVGAGI (reference sequence). The CDR3 consists of 13 residues. V shed 7 bases and J shed 2 bases, with 11 bases lying between them. The DNA for the CDR3 is TGTGCCAGCAAGTGGACCAGACAAGAGACCCAGTACTTC. Translation: CASKWTRQETQYF.